This T cell receptor beta chain originates from a study of CD8 T cells in ankylosing spondylitis. This clonotype was seen only a few times. What it binds is not known. Trimming cost V 4 bases and J 15 bases; bases outside gene matches: 6. Germline V gene data show CDR1 as KGHSH and CDR2 as LQKENI. This CDR3 comprises 12 residues. Using quantitative 5'-RACE with molecular barcodes, the authors made TCR beta libraries. A single record per CDR3 protein comes from TCRdb applying MiXCR to the 5' RACE reads. The data contain 470,000 or so distinct CDR3 sequences, 25% to 30% of them singletons. Study outcomes and limitations: There was a TCR beta motif, made of eight highly homologous variants, that appeared characteristic of ankylosing spondylitis blood. Reactive arthritis synovial fluid and blood previously showed some of these motif variants. Disease-linked clones displayed a CD8+ phenotype and appeared relatively rarely in peripheral blood.

Source material: blood, either unsorted or a sorted T cell fraction (not recorded which). The TCR originated in a male donor with ankylosing spondylitis. V gene TRBV18 combines with J gene TRBJ1-5, with 10 bases fitting TRBD1. The CDR3 nucleotides read TGTGCCAGCTCACACGGACAGGGGGTGGCGCATTTT. Its translation is CASSHGQGVAHF.